This TCR beta chain came from a study of T cells in Graves' hyperthyroidism and ophthalmopathy. V lost 5 bases and J 1 base, leaving 14 bases between the germline ends. CDR3 length: 15 amino acids. From germline, CDR1 is SGHVS and CDR2 FQNEAQ. From RNA transcripts, TCR beta CDR3 regions were amplified. The study used the HTBI primer set for a first-round RT-PCR of the TCR CDR3. TCRdb called the multiplex PCR reads again in MiXCR, with one record for every CDR3 protein. Of hundreds of thousands of distinct CDR3 sequences listed, roughly 13% were seen once; the top ten hold 34%. This clonotype was counted between two and nine times.

The chain has TRBV7-8 and TRBJ1-1; D is perhaps TRBD1 (5 bases). The TCR comes from a woman between 40 and 55 years old with Graves' ophthalmopathy. Sequencing used blood. CDR3 in amino acids: CASSPLGTGNTEAFF. For the CDR3, the DNA is TGTGCCAGCAGCCCCCTAGGGACCGGGAACACTGAAGCTTTCTTT.